This T cell receptor beta chain was sequenced in a study of blood T cell repertoires in COVID-19. Study at large: T cells, B-cell-depleted T cells, or PBMCs supplied cDNA or gDNA.

Original analysis: Estimation of nucleated cell counts was performed using reference gene primer amplification. Clones were read by immunoSEQ multiplex PCR, and TCRdb kept only the in-frame ones, dropping some. The D gene and trimming were derived from the DNA, and the V and J assignments and clone size from that table. The sample includes fewer than 100,000 clones, around nine tenths of them seen just once. The sequenced sample was peripheral blood. The sequence came from a man between 60 and 75 years old with acute or convalescent COVID-19.

The CDR3 DNA is TGCGCCAGCAACCCCAACGGTCCAGCGGGAGTCGAGCAGTACTTC. Translation gives CASNPNGPAGVEQYF. The chain combines TRBV5-1 with TRBJ2-7; 8 nucleotides agree with TRBD2. Trimming removed 6 bases from V and 6 bases from J; junction bases left unmatched: 14. The CDR3 has 15 residues. Germline V lookup: CDR1 SGHRS, CDR2 YFSETQ.